A single sample is the source of the 20 T cell receptor beta chains below, sequenced in a study of blood T cell repertoires in COVID-19. Data came from immunoSEQ multiplex PCR; TCRdb stores just in-frame clones and leaves some out. This table has 190,000 or so clones, about 91% appearing once. The source material was peripheral blood. Source of these receptors: a woman in her thirties with acute or convalescent COVID-19.

This rearrangement joins TRBV29-1 to TRBJ2-1, with 7 positions matching TRBD1. CDR3 length: 14 amino acids. Germline values: CDR1 SQVTM, CDR2 ANQGSEA. J lost 2 bases, V lost 3 bases, and 4 bases had no gene match. CDR3 protein: CSVETGNPYNEQFF. CDR3 bases: TGCAGCGTTGAGACAGGGAATCCCTACAATGAGCAGTTCTTC.

The chain recombines TRBV6-5 with TRBJ2-1; D perhaps matches TRBD2 (6 bases). Germline V gene lookup returns CDR1 MNHEY and CDR2 SVGAGI. Deletions cut 7 bases from V and 6 bases from J, with 16 bases between. The length of the CDR3 is 14 residues. The CDR3 coding sequence is TGTGCCAGCACCCCAGGAGGGAAAGTCAATGAGCAGTTCTTC. Translation gives CASTPGGKVNEQFF.

The J gene is TRBJ1-6, the V gene TRBV5-1; D is unresolved. The CDR3 runs 14 residues. Germline loops: CDR1 SGHRS, CDR2 YFSETQ. V lost 6 bases to trimming and J lost 5 bases, with 12 bases between them. DNA of the CDR3: TGCGCCAGCAAGATACAACCCGATAATTCACCCCTCCACTTT. It specifies CASKIQPDNSPLHF. The complete variable domain, with remaining parts taken from reference TRBV5-1 and TRBJ1-6, reads KAGVTQTPRYLIKTRGQQVTLSCSPISGHRSVSWYQQTPGQGLQFLFEYFSETQRNKGNFPGRFSGRQFSNSRSEMNVSTLELGDSALYLCASKIQPDNSPLHFGNGTRLTVT.

This clone appeared a few times. The CDR3 region is CASSPWGGDRPQHF. The CDR3 nucleotides are TGTGCCAGCAGCCCATGGGGGGGAGATCGGCCCCAGCATTTT. This rearrangement joins TRBV5-6 to TRBJ1-5; D perhaps matches TRBD1 (5 bases). The CDR3 has 14 amino acids. CDR1 is SGHDT and CDR2 is YYEEEE in the germline V gene. V gave up 4 bases and J gave up 9 bases, with 17 bases separating them.

The J gene is TRBJ2-1, the V gene TRBV2; perhaps TRBD1 as D (5 bases). Trimming removed 10 bases at V and 0 bases at J, with 22 bases between. CDR1 is SNHLY, CDR2 FYNNEI, per germline. The CDR3 spans 17 residues. In DNA form, the CDR3 reads TGTGCCACCCAGGGCGGCGCGAACCCCAGCTCCTACAATGAGCAGTTCTTC. It codes for CATQGGANPSSYNEQFF.

The V call is TRBV25-1, the J call TRBJ1-1; D gene uncertain. Germline V gene sequence: CDR1 MGHDK, CDR2 SYGVNS. V lost 1 base to trimming and J lost 0 bases, with 3 bases between them. The length of the CDR3 is 13 residues. DNA of the CDR3: TGTGCCAGCAGTGAATTCTTGAACACTGAAGCTTTCTTT. It specifies CASSEFLNTEAFF.

The CDR3 is CASTRSAPYEQYF. CDR3 sequence (DNA): TGTGCCAGCACCCGGAGTGCCCCCTACGAGCAGTACTTC. V gene TRBV28 combines with J gene TRBJ2-7; no definite D call. Germline assignment: CDR1 MDHEN and CDR2 SYDVKM. Trimming left V 7 bases short and J 2 bases short, with 12 bases between. The CDR3 spans 13 residues. The entire variable domain, with the rest obtained from reference TRBV28 and TRBJ2-7, is as follows: DVKVTQSSRYLVKRTGEKVFLECVQDMDHENMFWYRQDPGLGLRLIYFSYDVKMKEKGDIPEGYSVSREKKERFSLILESASTNQTSMYLCASTRSAPYEQYFGPGTRLTVT.

This clone has a single count. This chain joins TRBV3-1 (or the pseudogene TRBV3-2) and TRBJ1-5, with no clear D. CDR1 and CDR2 from the germline V gene are LGHDT and YNNKEL (reference sequence). CDR3 length: 13 residues. With 4 bases removed from V and 6 bases from J, the gap between germline ends came to 10 bases. The CDR3 here is CASSPRGGQPQHF. CDR3 DNA sequence: TGTGCCAGCAGCCCCCGTGGAGGTCAGCCCCAGCATTTT.

The rearrangement joins TRBV10-3 to TRBJ2-1, with a tentative D call TRBD1 (6 bases). V lost 2 bases and J lost 3, with 14 bases in between. Per germline, CDR1 ENHRY and CDR2 SYGVKD. The CDR3 loop spans 16 amino acids. The CDR3 region has the DNA TGTGCCATCAGTGAGAGGGGGATAACCGACTACAATGAGCAGTTCTTC. Translating it yields CAISERGITDYNEQFF.

This clone was found a few times. V gene TRBV6-5 combines with J gene TRBJ2-7; D might be TRBD1 (5 bases). The CDR3 sequence is 12 residues long. V dropped 6 bases and J dropped 7 bases, with 13 bases sitting between them. The germline V gene encodes CDR1 MNHEY and CDR2 SVGAGI. In DNA, the CDR3 is TGTGCCAGCAGCCGATACCAGGGAGAGCAGTACTTC. Protein product: CASSRYQGEQYF.

V usage is TRBV29-1 and J usage is TRBJ1-2, with a tentative D call TRBD1 (6 bases). CDR1 is SQVTM and CDR2 is ANQGSEA in the germline V gene. Between the trimmed V and J ends, which lost 0 bases and 4 bases, there was a span of 9 bases. The CDR3 contains 13 residues. CDR3 nucleotides: TGCAGCGTTGAAGATCAGGGGACCTATGGCTACACCTTC. The encoded protein is CSVEDQGTYGYTF.

This clone has just one count. V is TRBV19 and J is TRBJ1-5, with D possibly TRBD1 on 5 matching bases. The germline CDR1 and CDR2 sequences are LNHDA and SQIVND (reference sequence). V lost 9 bases and J lost 7, with 16 bases in between. The CDR3 contains 13 residues. CDR3 in amino acids: CASAGPGLQPQHF. In nucleotides, the CDR3 is TGTGCCAGCGCGGGACCAGGGTTACAGCCCCAGCATTTT. Full variable domain (missing parts from reference TRBV19 and TRBJ1-5): DGGITQSPKYLFRKEGQNVTLSCEQNLNHDAMYWYRQDPGQGLRLIYYSQIVNDFQKGDIAEGYSVSREKKESFPLTVTSAQKNPTAFYLCASAGPGLQPQHFGDGTRLSIL.

In this sample, this clone turned up once. The gene calls are TRBV2 and TRBJ1-2, with 9 bases matching TRBD1. Germline V gives CDR1 SNHLY, CDR2 FYNNEI. This CDR3 has 10 residues. Unmatched junction bases numbered 2, after V lost 6 bases and J lost 12 bases. The CDR3 nucleotides are TGTGCCAGCAGGGGGGACAGGGACACCTTC. It yields the protein CASRGDRDTF.

This clone appeared once. The CDR3 here is CATSDYRGGEETQYF. The DNA of the CDR3 is TGTGCCACCAGTGATTACCGGGGGGGGGAAGAGACCCAGTACTTC. The genes are TRBV24-1 and TRBJ2-5; 8 bases fit TRBD2. The V and J ends lost 2 bases and 3 bases, in that order; junction bases with no gene match: 4. From germline, CDR1 is KGHDR and CDR2 SFDVKD. CDR3 length equals 15 residues.

The chain links TRBV12-3 or TRBV12-4 to TRBJ1-2; D is ambiguous. Trimming took off 5 bases at V and 5 bases at J, with 12 bases between the two ends. The CDR3 sequence is 13 residues long. Here the CDR3 DNA reads TGTGCCAGCAGTCCAGGACTGTGGTATGGCTACACCTTC. Its translation is CASSPGLWYGYTF.

CDR3 sequence reads: CASCRGYEQFF. DNA for the CDR3: TGTGCCAGCTGTAGGGGATATGAGCAGTTCTTC. The chain carries TRBV28 and TRBJ2-1; D is perhaps TRBD1 (5 bases). CDR1 is MDHEN and CDR2 is SYDVKM in the germline V gene. With 8 bases removed from V and 8 bases from J, the gap between germline ends came to 10 bases. The CDR3 is made up of 11 amino acids.

This chain links TRBV14 with TRBJ1-1; 8 nucleotides match TRBD1. Germline V gene lookup returns CDR1 SGHDN and CDR2 FVKESK. The CDR3 contains 15 residues. Trimming took 2 bases from V and 6 from J; bases not matched to a gene: 8. CDR3 region: CASSQTQGASAEAFF. CDR3 nucleotides: TGTGCCAGCAGCCAAACGCAGGGGGCGTCAGCTGAAGCTTTCTTT.

This clone was detected only once. The rearrangement joins TRBV2 to TRBJ1-5; D is unresolved. This CDR3 has 16 residues. Deletions cut 8 bases from V and 2 bases from J, with 19 bases between. CDR1 SNHLY and CDR2 FYNNEI come from the germline V gene. This chain's CDR3 is CASFGRLTDRNQPQHF. In DNA, the CDR3 is TGTGCCAGCTTCGGCCGACTGACGGATCGCAATCAGCCCCAGCATTTT.

This chain links TRBV5-1 with TRBJ2-3; 12 bases map to TRBD2. Trimming at V came to 7 bases and at J to 6 bases, leaving 9 bases not matched to a gene. The CDR3 covers 15 residues. Per germline, CDR1 SGHRS and CDR2 YFSETQ. CDR3 nucleotides: TGCGCCAGCTATAAGACTAGCGGGAGATGGGATACGCAGTATTTT. This translates into CASYKTSGRWDTQYF. Drawing the rest from reference TRBV5-1 and TRBJ2-3, the complete variable domain is KAGVTQTPRYLIKTRGQQVTLSCSPISGHRSVSWYQQTPGQGLQFLFEYFSETQRNKGNFPGRFSGRQFSNSRSEMNVSTLELGDSALYLCASYKTSGRWDTQYFGPGTRLTVL.

This clone was counted once. The chain recombines TRBV25-1 with TRBJ1-2, with D hard to call. Germline assignment: CDR1 MGHDK and CDR2 SYGVNS. Trimming pared 0 bases from V and 8 bases from J, leaving 10 bases between. CDR3 length: 13 residues. The CDR3 protein is CASSEYGGKGYTF. The CDR3 nucleotides are TGTGCCAGCAGTGAATACGGCGGGAAAGGCTACACCTTC.